The 19 T cell receptor beta chains below all came from one sample that was sequenced in a study of CD8+CD57+ T cells in acquired aplastic anemia. Genomic DNA, the template, was used for profiling of the TCR beta VDJ and CDR3. TCRdb analysed the reads with MiXCR anew, one entry per CDR3 protein. This table holds 86,000 or so distinct CDR3 sequences, under 50% found once. Specimen: sorted CD4+, CD8+, or CD8+CD57+ T cells (not recorded which) from PBMCs. The receptors shown here come from a human donor in good health, serving as a control.

This clonotype has a count of ten or more. The DNA for the CDR3 is TGTGCCAGTCAGATTTCGGGCACGAATCAGCCCCAGCATTTT. Residues: CASQISGTNQPQHF. The rearrangement joins TRBV12-3 or TRBV12-4 to TRBJ1-5, with D unresolved. The CDR3 covers 14 residues. V lost 9 bases and J 4 bases, leaving 16 bases between the germline ends.

This chain links TRBV10-3 with TRBJ2-3, with 8 positions matching TRBD2. CDR1 is ENHRY and CDR2 is SYGVKD in the germline V gene. The V segment lost 0 bases and the J segment 4 bases; nucleotides outside the gene matches: 6. The CDR3 loop spans 16 amino acids. The CDR3 DNA sequence: TGTGCCATCAGTGAGTCGGGCGGGGGGATGGCAGATACGCAGTATTTT. Translation gives CAISESGGGMADTQYF.

This chain joins TRBV2 and TRBJ2-2; D is ambiguous. The CDR3 contains 12 residues. The germline V gene has CDR1 SNHLY and CDR2 FYNNEI. V lost 8 bases to trimming and J lost 3 bases, with 7 bases between them. CDR3 in DNA: TGTGCCAGCGGCCGTGACACCGGGGAGCTGTTTTTT. Protein: CASGRDTGELFF.

The chain links TRBV20-1 to TRBJ2-1, with 8 bases aligning to TRBD2. The CDR3 has 14 amino acids. Germline CDR1 and CDR2: DFQATT and SNEGSKA (reference sequence). The ends lost 0 bases at V and 4 bases at J; junction bases unmatched: 2. The chain's CDR3 is CSARDGGGYNEQFF. The CDR3 DNA sequence: TGCAGTGCTAGAGACGGCGGGGGGTACAATGAGCAGTTCTTC.

This clonotype occurred a few times. The chain joins TRBV25-1 to TRBJ2-3; no firm D call. Germline values: CDR1 MGHDK, CDR2 SYGVNS. The CDR3 runs to 17 residues. The V end lost 6 bases, the J end lost 6 bases, and 25 bases lay between the germline ends. CDR3 region: CASSLNKESHISDTQYF. The CDR3 nucleotides read TGTGCCAGCAGCTTAAACAAGGAGAGTCATATCTCGGATACGCAGTATTTT.

The chain couples TRBV12-3 or TRBV12-4 to TRBJ2-1; no clear D. The CDR3 covers 15 residues. With 5 bases removed from V and 0 bases from J, the gap between germline ends came to 11 bases. The DNA of the CDR3 is TGTGCCAGCAGTCCCATCATGAGCTCCTACAATGAGCAGTTCTTC. It translates to CASSPIMSSYNEQFF.

The chain carries TRBV15 and TRBJ2-7; D not resolved. Trimming stripped 1 base from V and 3 bases from J, with 10 bases between. The length of the CDR3 is 14 residues. Germline CDR1 is LNHNV and CDR2 is YYDKDF (reference sequence). The CDR3 loop reads CATSRGRGHYEQYF. In DNA, the CDR3 is TGTGCCACCAGCAGAGGACGAGGTCACTACGAGCAGTACTTC.

This clonotype turned up a few times. The chain employs TRBV6-2 or TRBV6-3 and TRBJ1-5; D uncertain. V was pared by 3 bases and J by 2 bases, with 20 bases between. The germline V gene has CDR1 MNHEY and CDR2 SVGEGT. The CDR3 consists of 18 residues. DNA for the CDR3: TGTGCCAGCAGTTATATGGCGGCGAATGAAGGTGGCAATCAGCCCCAGCATTTT. It yields the protein CASSYMAANEGGNQPQHF.

The chain is built from TRBV29-1 and TRBJ1-2, with TRBD1 matching over 9 bases. Germline CDR1 is SQVTM and CDR2 is ANQGSEA. The CDR3 runs 13 residues. The trim removed 7 bases at V and 6 bases at J, leaving 9 bases unmatched. The CDR3 region is CSAKNRQGDGYTF. The DNA of the CDR3 is TGCAGCGCCAAAAACCGACAGGGGGATGGCTACACCTTC.

This clonotype was picked up a small number of times. The chain combines TRBV9 with TRBJ1-4, with unresolved D. Trimming shortened V by 3 bases and J by 0 bases, and 6 bases separated the two germline ends. CDR1 and CDR2 from the germline V gene are SGDLS and YYNGEE. The CDR3 spans 14 residues. The CDR3 is CASSAYPTNEKLFF. CDR3 bases: TGTGCCAGCAGCGCGTATCCAACTAATGAAAAACTGTTTTTT. Complete variable domain (other parts from reference TRBV9 and TRBJ1-4): DSGVTQTPKHLITATGQRVTLRCSPRSGDLSVYWYQQSLDQGLQFLIQYYNGEERAKGNILERFSAQQFPDLHSELNLSSLELGDSALYFCASSAYPTNEKLFFGSGTQLSVL.

This clonotype was recorded at least ten times. The CDR3 DNA follows: TGTGCCAGCAGCCAAGCAGGGGGCGAGGTTTTTGGCTACACCTTC. Protein: CASSQAGGEVFGYTF. The chain combines TRBV14 with TRBJ1-2; 8 bases are shared with TRBD1. V trimming: 1 base; J trimming: 7 bases; junction bases outside the gene matches: 8. Germline lookup yields CDR1 SGHDN and CDR2 FVKESK. CDR3 size: 15 residues. The full variable domain, in which reference TRBV14 and TRBJ1-2 provide the parts outside the CDR3, is EAGVTQFPSHSVIEKGQTVTLRCDPISGHDNLYWYRRVMGKEIKFLLHFVKESKQDESGMPNNRFLAERTGGTYSTLKVQPAELEDSGVYFCASSQAGGEVFGYTFGSGTRLTVV.

This clonotype was detected a few times. This rearrangement joins TRBV15 to TRBJ2-3, with TRBD1 matching over 7 bases. This CDR3 region has 14 residues. Germline V gene data show CDR1 as LNHNV and CDR2 as YYDKDF (reference sequence). J gave up 4 bases and V 1 base, and 2 bases lay outside the gene matches. For the CDR3, the DNA is TGTGCCACCAGCAGAGGAACAGGGGCAGATACGCAGTATTTT. Its protein is CATSRGTGADTQYF.

This clonotype was picked up many times. V is TRBV15 and J is TRBJ1-2; D might be TRBD1 (6 bases). This CDR3 spans 15 amino acids. The germline CDR1 and CDR2 sequences are LNHNV and YYDKDF (reference sequence). The V gene lost 6 bases and the J gene lost 4 bases, with 18 bases spanning the gap. In DNA form, the CDR3 reads TGTGCCACCAGTCCTAAGCGGGACACGAGCTATGGCTACACCTTC. It codes for CATSPKRDTSYGYTF.

The chain has TRBV10-2 and TRBJ2-2; 14 nucleotides match TRBD2. Germline CDR1 and CDR2: WSHSY and SAAADI. The CDR3 spans 15 residues. Trimming cost V 6 bases and J 4 bases; bases outside gene matches: 1. The CDR3 spells CASRTSGGGTGELFF. The CDR3, as DNA: TGCGCCAGCAGGACTAGCGGGGGGGGCACCGGGGAGCTGTTTTTT.

To note about this clonotype: A clone one base away is much larger, so this may be a read error. The rearrangement links TRBV11-2 to TRBJ2-7; a possible D gene is TRBD1 (6 bases). The germline V gene encodes CDR1 SGHAT and CDR2 FQNNGV. The CDR3 is made up of 16 amino acids. V dropped 0 bases and J dropped 7 bases, with 19 bases sitting between them. Here the CDR3 reads CASSLEGRGLRKEQYF. DNA of the CDR3: TGTGCCAGCAGCTTAGAAGGCAGGGGTCTTCGGAAGGAGCAGTACTTC.

This rearrangement joins TRBV10-3 to TRBJ2-3, with D possibly called TRBD1 or TRBD2 (5 bases each). V shed 10 bases and J shed 12 bases, with 26 bases lying between them. CDR3 length equals 14 residues. Per germline, CDR1 ENHRY and CDR2 SYGVKD. CDR3 sequence reads: CAKGPYRHQETQYF. DNA of the CDR3: TGTGCCAAGGGACCCTACAGGCACCAAGAGACCCAGTATTTT.

This clonotype has a count of ten or more. The V and J genes are TRBV7-9 and TRBJ1-1; D is possibly TRBD1 (5 bases). Germline V gene data show CDR1 as SEHNR and CDR2 as FQNEAQ (reference sequence). V was pared by 2 bases and J by 7 bases, with 11 bases between. This CDR3 is built from 13 residues. The CDR3: CASSLPGESEAFF. Written as DNA, the CDR3 is TGTGCCAGCAGCTTACCGGGGGAGAGTGAAGCTTTCTTT.

There are many counts of this clonotype. V is TRBV13 and J is TRBJ2-1, with unresolved D. This CDR3 has 13 amino acids. V gave up 0 bases and J gave up 9 bases, with 9 bases separating them. Germline V CDR1 and CDR2: PRHDT, FYEKMQ (reference sequence). The CDR3 bases are TGTGCCAGCAGCTTAGGGCAGTTGGGTGAGCAGTTCTTC. It is translated as CASSLGQLGEQFF.

A word on this clonotype: Just one base apart from a much larger clone, this may be a read error. This sequence joins TRBV12-3 or TRBV12-4 and TRBJ2-1, with TRBD1 identical over 8 bases. The V segment lost 5 bases and the J segment 2 bases; nucleotides outside the gene matches: 5. The CDR3 extends over 15 amino acids. As DNA, the CDR3 is TGTGCCAGCAGTGACCGACAGGGGACCTACAATGAGCAGTTCTTC. Residues: CASSDRQGTYNEQFF.